Shown below are 32 T cell receptor beta chains from a single sample sequenced in a study of response to subunit inactivated influenza vaccine. TCRdb passed the RT-PCR reads through MiXCR, listing each CDR3 protein once. The sample lists about 650,000 distinct CDR3 sequences, 15% to 18% occurring once. The sequencing here drew on PBMCs from blood, taken 11 to 12 days after vaccination. These receptors came from a man aged 45 to 65 who received an inactivated influenza vaccine.

In its sample, this clonotype was seen a few times. CDR3 nucleotide sequence: TGTGCCTGGACTAGCGGGATCCCAGAGACCCAGTACTTC. This gives the protein CAWTSGIPETQYF. This rearrangement joins TRBV30 to TRBJ2-5; 9 bases fit TRBD2. The CDR3 is made up of 13 amino acids. Germline V lookup: CDR1 GTSNPN, CDR2 SVGIG (reference sequence). J lost 4 bases, V lost 4 bases, and 4 bases had no gene match.

V and J are TRBV7-8 and TRBJ2-5, with D tentatively TRBD1 (6 bases). V was trimmed by 3 bases and J by 5 bases, leaving 16 bases between them. Germline CDR1 and CDR2: SGHVS and FQNEAQ. CDR3 length: 15 residues. The CDR3 DNA is TGTGCCAGCAGCTTGGGGGCGCGTTCTTCGGAGACCCAGTACTTC. Protein sequence: CASSLGARSSETQYF.

The chain uses TRBV20-1 and TRBJ2-5; maybe TRBD2 (6 bases). The CDR3 spans 15 residues. The germline CDR1 and CDR2 sequences are DFQATT and SNEGSKA (reference sequence). Between the trimmed V and J ends, which lost 3 bases and 4 bases, there was a span of 18 bases. The CDR3 DNA follows: TGCAGTGCTAGCTCCTCGGGACTCCAAGCAGAGACCCAGTACTTC. It specifies CSASSSGLQAETQYF.

This clonotype was seen repeatedly, ten times or more. The J gene is TRBJ2-1, the V gene TRBV5-1; 9 bases are a match to TRBD2. Trimming removed 0 bases from V and 9 bases from J; junction bases left unmatched: 7. CDR1 and CDR2 from the germline V gene are SGHRS and YFSETQ. The CDR3 is made up of 15 amino acids. The CDR3 is CASSLALAGPIEQFF. In DNA, the CDR3 is TGCGCCAGCAGCTTGGCCCTAGCGGGGCCTATTGAGCAGTTCTTC.

This clonotype appeared a few times. The CDR3 here is CASSPARSSYNEQFF. As DNA, the CDR3 is TGTGCCAGCAGCCCAGCGCGTAGCTCCTACAATGAGCAGTTCTTC. The gene calls are TRBV28 and TRBJ2-1; D gene ambiguous. V was shortened by 6 bases and J by 0 bases, with 12 bases between the two germline ends. Germline V gene data show CDR1 as MDHEN and CDR2 as SYDVKM. The CDR3 contains 15 residues.

This clonotype was counted between two and nine times. V gene TRBV10-3 combines with J gene TRBJ2-1; 8 positions match TRBD1. The V segment lost 4 bases and the J segment 7 bases; nucleotides outside the gene matches: 6. The germline V gene encodes CDR1 ENHRY and CDR2 SYGVKD. This CDR3 region has 14 residues. For the CDR3, the DNA is TGTGCCATCAGTGGGTCAGGGGGCAAGAATGAGCAGTTCTTC. It codes for CAISGSGGKNEQFF.

The chain employs TRBV15 and TRBJ2-6; 7 bases line up with TRBD2. The CDR3 is 17 residues long. J lost 3 bases, V lost 3 bases, and 8 bases had no gene match. Germline-derived CDR1 and CDR2 are LNHNV and YYDKDF (reference sequence). CDR3 sequence reads: CATSSGVAGYGANVLTF. In DNA form, the CDR3 reads TGTGCCACCAGCAGTGGGGTAGCGGGTTATGGGGCCAACGTCCTGACTTTC.

The chain joins TRBV20-1 to TRBJ1-5, with no clear D. Germline CDR1 DFQATT, CDR2 SNEGSKA (reference sequence). The V and J ends lost 0 bases and 3 bases respectively, with 6 bases between them. This CDR3 is built from 13 residues. The CDR3 DNA follows: TGCAGTGCTAGAGATCTTCCCAATCAGCCCCAGCATTTT. Its protein is CSARDLPNQPQHF.

The CDR3 here is CASSLTTSGIYEQFF. CDR3 nucleotide sequence: TGTGCCAGCAGCTTGACGACTAGCGGGATCTATGAGCAGTTCTTC. This chain connects TRBV7-3 to TRBJ2-1; 11 nucleotides match TRBD2. CDR1 and CDR2 from the germline V gene are SGHTA and FQGTGA. Trimming removed 3 bases from V and 8 bases from J; junction bases left unmatched: 6. The CDR3 is 15 residues long.

The chain combines TRBV4-1 with TRBJ1-5; D gene uncertain. This CDR3 is built from 15 residues. V shed 0 bases and J shed 6 bases, with 12 bases lying between them. Germline values: CDR1 MGHRA, CDR2 YSYEKL. CDR3 bases: TGCGCCAGCAGCCAAGATCAAACGGTTTTTCAGCCCCAGCATTTT. Amino acids: CASSQDQTVFQPQHF.

This clonotype occurred a few times. V and J are TRBV6-1 and TRBJ1-2; D call uncertain. The CDR3 totals 14 residues. Germline-derived CDR1 and CDR2 are MNHNS and SASEGT. Trimming removed 6 bases from V and 4 bases from J, with 15 bases in between. CDR3 coding DNA: TGTGCCAGCAGCTCGAGGGATCGCGGCTATGGCTACACCTTC. Translating it yields CASSSRDRGYGYTF.

This clonotype has only a few counts. This rearrangement joins TRBV6-2 or TRBV6-3 to TRBJ2-3; possible D gene TRBD1, 6 bases. From germline, CDR1 is MNHEY and CDR2 SVGEGT. V lost 5 bases, J lost 0 bases, and 15 bases lay in between. The CDR3 is made up of 16 amino acids. In nucleotides, the CDR3 is TGTGCCAGCAGTCCCTCGACAGGAGCTAGCACAGATACGCAGTATTTT. Residues: CASSPSTGASTDTQYF.

This clonotype has more than one count but fewer than ten. This chain joins TRBV12-3 or TRBV12-4 and TRBJ2-7; 8 bases align to TRBD2. The trim removed 5 bases at V and 7 bases at J, leaving 10 bases unmatched. The CDR3 totals 14 residues. CDR3 bases: TGTGCCAGCAGTGGCGGGGGGTCAGACAGAGAGCAGTACTTC. It yields the protein CASSGGGSDREQYF.

This sequence joins TRBV10-3 and TRBJ1-1; D remains ambiguous. The V gene's germline CDR1 is ENHRY and CDR2 SYGVKD. The germline V and J ends were trimmed by 6 bases and 2 bases, with 10 bases remaining between them. The CDR3 loop spans 13 amino acids. CDR3 region: CAISPKSNTEAFF. CDR3 nucleotides: TGTGCCATCAGCCCGAAAAGTAACACTGAAGCTTTCTTT.

V and J are TRBV28 and TRBJ1-2; D gene unclear. This CDR3 is built from 17 residues. Germline CDR1 and CDR2: MDHEN and SYDVKM. Trimming stripped 5 bases from V and 2 bases from J, with 21 bases between. The CDR3 DNA reads TGTGCCAGCAGTCCCACCGAAGGAGGAGGAGCAAACTATGGCTACACCTTC. Amino acid sequence: CASSPTEGGGANYGYTF.

This clonotype was seen a few times. The gene calls are TRBV20-1 and TRBJ2-3; TRBD1 might be the D (6 bases). The CDR3 runs 11 residues. Germline-derived CDR1 and CDR2 are DFQATT and SNEGSKA (reference sequence). With 5 bases removed from V and 9 bases from J, the gap between germline ends came to 12 bases. Here the CDR3 reads CSAQGLGTQYF. CDR3 nucleotides: TGCAGTGCTCAGGGGCTAGGGACGCAGTATTTT.

The chain has TRBV11-1 and TRBJ2-3; 10 nucleotides align to TRBD2. After removal of 0 bases from V and 1 base from J, the junction contained 7 bases not matched to a gene. The CDR3 loop spans 18 amino acids. The germline CDR1 and CDR2 sequences are SGHAT and FQDESV (reference sequence). DNA of the CDR3: TGTGCCAGCAGCTTAGCAAGTTGGCTAGCGGGGGGCACAGATACGCAGTATTTT. This sequence encodes CASSLASWLAGGTDTQYF.

The CDR3 bases are TGTGCCAGTAGTACCTCCGACAGGGCCGGGGCCAACGTCCTGACTTTC. It is translated as CASSTSDRAGANVLTF. V and J are TRBV19 and TRBJ2-6, with 7 bases lining up with TRBD1. The CDR3 has 16 amino acids. Germline V CDR1 and CDR2: LNHDA, SQIVND (reference sequence). V lost 4 bases to trimming and J lost 4 bases; unmatched junction nucleotides: 7.

Ten or more counts support this clonotype. The V call is TRBV14, the J call TRBJ2-1; weak D call: TRBD1 (6 bases). CDR3 length: 16 residues. Germline loops: CDR1 SGHDN, CDR2 FVKESK. Trimming removed 5 bases from V and 4 bases from J, with 18 bases in between. The DNA of the CDR3 is TGTGCCAGCAGCACAATTCAGGGGTTTCCGTACAATGAGCAGTTCTTC. This gives the protein CASSTIQGFPYNEQFF.

The chain employs TRBV28 and TRBJ1-6; D gene ambiguous. Germline CDR1 is MDHEN and CDR2 is SYDVKM. This CDR3 is 15 amino acids long. V lost 6 bases, J lost 0 bases, and 9 bases lay in between. CDR3 sequence: CASRPGSSYNSPLHF. The CDR3 nucleotides are TGTGCCAGCAGACCGGGAAGCTCCTATAATTCACCCCTCCACTTT.

In this sample, this clonotype turned up many times. J is TRBJ1-5 and V is TRBV3-1; D unresolved. The CDR3 consists of 14 residues. Germline-derived CDR1 and CDR2 are LGHDT and YNNKEL (reference sequence). V was pared by 0 bases and J by 2 bases, with 5 bases between. The CDR3 loop is CASSQDWGNQPQHF. CDR3 sequence (DNA): TGTGCCAGCAGCCAAGATTGGGGCAATCAGCCCCAGCATTTT.

The CDR3 nucleotides read TGTGCCAGCAGAAGGCGGGAGCTCTACGAGCAGTACTTC. Translated: CASRRRELYEQYF. V and J are TRBV28 and TRBJ2-7; TRBD2 matches 7 bases. The germline V gene has CDR1 MDHEN and CDR2 SYDVKM. With V trimmed by 6 bases and J by 3 bases, 5 bases remained unmatched. The CDR3 covers 13 residues.

There are a few counts of this clonotype. The rearrangement joins TRBV20-1 to TRBJ1-5, with 9 nucleotides matching TRBD1. Germline CDR1 reads DFQATT; CDR2 reads SNEGSKA (reference sequence). The CDR3 consists of 15 residues. With 0 bases clipped from V and 11 bases from J, the junction kept 11 bases outside the gene matches. Here the CDR3 reads CSARDWGQGGSAQHF. CDR3 nucleotides: TGCAGTGCTAGAGATTGGGGACAGGGTGGTTCGGCCCAGCATTTT.

The V and J genes are TRBV4-3 and TRBJ2-7; 12 bases are shared with TRBD2. The germline V gene has CDR1 LGHNA and CDR2 YSLEER. The V segment lost 1 base and the J segment 3 bases; nucleotides outside the gene matches: 7. The CDR3 loop spans 17 amino acids. CDR3 bases: TGCGCCAGCAGCCAAGGACTAGCGGGGGATCCCCGCTACGAGCAGTACTTC. This codes for CASSQGLAGDPRYEQYF.

The CDR3 reads CASSLDLYQPQHF. In DNA, the CDR3 is TGTGCCAGCAGCTTAGATCTATATCAGCCCCAGCATTTT. The V gene is TRBV7-8, the J gene TRBJ1-5; D gene ambiguous. Germline V CDR1 and CDR2: SGHVS, FQNEAQ. CDR3 length: 13 residues. With 1 base removed from V and 5 bases from J, the gap between germline ends came to 6 bases.

J is TRBJ1-2 and V is TRBV20-1; 7 bases align to TRBD1. There are 14 residues in the CDR3. Unmatched junction bases numbered 4, after V lost 1 base and J lost 2 bases. Germline V gene lookup returns CDR1 DFQATT and CDR2 SNEGSKA (reference sequence). CDR3 residues: CSARVLDRNYGYTF. In nucleotides, the CDR3 is TGCAGTGCTAGAGTCCTGGACAGGAACTATGGCTACACCTTC.

The chain carries TRBV20-1 and TRBJ2-2; no reliable D call. Germline CDR1 is DFQATT and CDR2 is SNEGSKA (reference sequence). The CDR3 length is 11 residues. V was shortened by 2 bases and J by 6 bases, with 4 bases between the two germline ends. Written as DNA, the CDR3 is TGCAGTGCTAGAATATCCGGGGAGCTGTTTTTT. Translating gives CSARISGELFF.

The J gene is TRBJ2-5, the V gene TRBV4-3; weak D call: TRBD1 (6 bases). Trimming stripped 3 bases from V and 5 bases from J, with 16 bases between. The V gene's germline CDR1 is LGHNA and CDR2 YSLEER. The CDR3 has 15 amino acids. DNA of the CDR3: TGCGCCAGCAGCCAGATACAGGGACCTAGGGAGACCCAGTACTTC. This translates into CASSQIQGPRETQYF.

This clonotype was observed many times. The chain joins TRBV11-1 to TRBJ2-1, with 12 bases aligning to TRBD2. Looked up from germline, CDR1 is SGHAT and CDR2 is FQDESV (reference sequence). Trimming took 2 bases from V and 10 from J; bases not matched to a gene: 15. The CDR3 runs to 18 residues. The CDR3 protein is CASSLPFRLAGEQGEQFF. The CDR3 bases are TGTGCCAGCAGCTTACCCTTCAGACTAGCGGGGGAACAGGGGGAGCAGTTCTTC.

This clonotype has more than one count but fewer than ten. The rearrangement joins TRBV4-2 to TRBJ2-1; 8 positions agree with TRBD2. This CDR3 contains 16 residues. In germline, CDR1 is LGHNA, CDR2 YNFKEQ. Losses at the gene ends were 4 bases for V and 5 bases for J; bases not matched to a gene: 10. This CDR3 reads CASSPIGREVHNEQFF. The CDR3, as DNA: TGTGCCAGCAGCCCTATCGGGAGGGAGGTTCACAATGAGCAGTTCTTC.

This clonotype was seen a few times. The rearrangement joins TRBV27 to TRBJ2-5; D unresolved. Germline CDR1 and CDR2: MNHEY and SMNVEV (reference sequence). The CDR3 has 13 amino acids. The V end lost 5 bases, the J end lost 5 bases, and 12 bases lay between the germline ends. The CDR3 here is CASSPSRVETQYF. In DNA, the CDR3 is TGTGCCAGCAGTCCCTCTAGGGTGGAGACCCAGTACTTC.

This clonotype appeared many times. CDR3 DNA sequence: TGTGCCAGCAGCTTCTCAGGTGGGGGCCAGCCCCAGCATTTT. Protein sequence: CASSFSGGGQPQHF. The rearrangement uses TRBV7-2 and TRBJ1-5; D perhaps matches TRBD1 (6 bases). This CDR3 comprises 14 residues. Germline CDR1 and CDR2: SGHTA and FQGNSA. V lost 3 bases and J 7 bases, leaving 13 bases between the germline ends.